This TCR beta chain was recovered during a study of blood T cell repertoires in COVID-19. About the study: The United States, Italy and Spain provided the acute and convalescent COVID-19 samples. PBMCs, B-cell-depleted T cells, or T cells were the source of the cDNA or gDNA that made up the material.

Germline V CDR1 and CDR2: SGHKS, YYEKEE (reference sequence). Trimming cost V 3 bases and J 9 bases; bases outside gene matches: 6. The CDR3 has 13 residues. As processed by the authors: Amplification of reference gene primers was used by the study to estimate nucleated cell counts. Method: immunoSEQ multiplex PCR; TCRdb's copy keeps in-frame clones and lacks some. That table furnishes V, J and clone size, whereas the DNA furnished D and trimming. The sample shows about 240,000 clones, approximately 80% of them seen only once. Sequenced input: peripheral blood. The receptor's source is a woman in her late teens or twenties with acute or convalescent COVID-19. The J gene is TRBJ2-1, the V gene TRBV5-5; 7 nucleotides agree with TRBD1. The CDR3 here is CASSSDRAVEQFF. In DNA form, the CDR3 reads TGTGCCAGCAGCTCCGACAGGGCGGTTGAGCAGTTCTTC.